A selection of T cell receptor beta chains follows, all from one sample in a study of PD-L1 blockade in urothelial cancer. Sequenced by immunoSEQ multiplex PCR; TCRdb stores in-frame clones only, minus some. This table has roughly 46,000 clones, about 85% appearing once. The source was PBMCs, collected around atezolizumab (anti-PD-L1) treatment. Receptors originate from a man aged 45 to 65 with urothelial cancer. Each CDR3 is given with its conserved first and last residue.

V | CDR3
TRBV6-5 | CASSYGRTGGETQYF
TRBV30 | CAWSDPGDQPQHF
TRBV30 | CAWSGQALDTQYF
TRBV5-6 | CASSLARGREQYF
TRBV9 | CASSVAQLADSYEQYF
TRBV29-1 | CSVEGGGINTEAFF
TRBV28 | CASSPLGGRRTDTQYF
TRBV6-5 | CASSELRTGGTEAFF
TRBV5-4 | CASSLGGGGTDTQYF
TRBV30 | CASTGTSGGIYNEQFF
TRBV5-1 | CASSTEAGGQNIQYF
TRBV7-6 | CASSLVRGRGSGNTIYF
TRBV19 | CASTLKGYNEQFF
TRBV21-1 | CASSKRQESKSAFF
TRBV7-9 | CASRGSSVETQYF
TRBV9 | CASSVVASGGTNEQFF
TRBV19 | CASSNTGGASPLHF
TRBV6-5 | CASSLDRREQFF
TRBV28 | CASRGGYEQYF
TRBV7-9 | CASSPGTDPYEQYF
TRBV5-1 | CASSAVVGGYNEQFF
TRBV28 | CASSFLQGTNYEQYF
TRBV5-1 | CASSQSGQGDTEAFF
TRBV6-6 | CASSYSWLADGIGVF
TRBV7-9 | CASSTVDPGLAGGTDTQYF
TRBV5-1 | CASSRELAGNNEQFF
TRBV28 | CASTAGGSSYEQYF
TRBV7-3 | CASSLKGADTQYF